Following are 12 T cell receptor beta chains from one sample sequenced in a study of CD8+ T cells in alopecia areata. Reverse transcription of extracted RNA yielded cDNA, which provided the sequencing template. Profiled with immunoSEQ multiplex PCR; TCRdb holds only in-frame clones, not every one. The table records roughly 130,000 clones, 58% of them present only once. Material: CD4+ T cells sorted from blood, obtained at week 0. Every receptor here comes from a human donor with alopecia areata.

The genes are TRBV7-2 and TRBJ1-2; 9 nucleotides line up with TRBD1. Germline loops: CDR1 SGHTA, CDR2 FQGNSA. There are 14 residues in the CDR3. The V gene end was trimmed by 1 base and the J gene end by 6 bases; junction bases not matched to a gene: 3. Written as DNA, the CDR3 is TGTGCCAGCAGCTTAGTACAGGGGGCAAATGGCTACACCTTC. It codes for CASSLVQGANGYTF.

This clone occurred a few times. This chain connects TRBV5-1 to TRBJ2-5, with 8 bases lining up with TRBD2. V lost 1 base, J lost 0 bases, and 5 bases stayed unmatched. This CDR3 spans 16 amino acids. Germline CDR1 SGHRS, CDR2 YFSETQ. CDR3 in DNA: TGCGCCAGCAGCTTGTTCACTAGCGGCAACCAAGAGACCCAGTACTTC. This gives the protein CASSLFTSGNQETQYF.

The chain uses TRBV7-9 and TRBJ1-4; D remains unclear. The V gene lost 3 bases and the J gene lost 0 bases, with 5 bases spanning the gap. CDR1 and CDR2 from the germline V gene are SEHNR and FQNEAQ (reference sequence). The CDR3 extends over 14 amino acids. The CDR3 region has the DNA TGTGCCAGCAGCTTGACTTCAACTAATGAAAAACTGTTTTTT. Translated: CASSLTSTNEKLFF.

The V and J genes are TRBV6-5 and TRBJ1-1, with 7 nucleotides matching TRBD1. The V segment lost 6 bases and the J segment 0 bases; nucleotides outside the gene matches: 4. Per germline, CDR1 MNHEY and CDR2 SVGAGI. This CDR3 region has 14 residues. DNA of the CDR3: TGTGCCAGCAGAAGACAGGGTCTGAACACTGAAGCTTTCTTT. Protein product: CASRRQGLNTEAFF.

This sequence joins TRBV11-2 and TRBJ1-1; no clear D gene. Germline V gene data show CDR1 as SGHAT and CDR2 as FQNNGV. This CDR3 is 13 amino acids long. With 4 bases removed from V and 1 base from J, the gap between germline ends came to 7 bases. DNA of the CDR3: TGTGCCAGCAGCTACCCAGGGAACACTGAAGCTTTCTTT. Protein sequence: CASSYPGNTEAFF.

The V call is TRBV20-1, the J call TRBJ2-7; D not resolved. The CDR3 totals 11 residues. V was cut by 6 bases and J by 0 bases, with 6 bases left in between. The V gene's germline CDR1 is DFQATT and CDR2 SNEGSKA (reference sequence). CDR3 in amino acids: CSAAGSYEQYF. In nucleotides, the CDR3 is TGCAGTGCCGCAGGCTCCTACGAGCAGTACTTC.

The V call is TRBV2, the J call TRBJ2-2; the match to TRBD2 covers 7 bases. The V segment lost 7 bases and the J segment 1 base; nucleotides outside the gene matches: 6. The CDR3 sequence is 15 residues long. Germline CDR1 reads SNHLY; CDR2 reads FYNNEI. The CDR3 nucleotides are TGTGCCAGCACGGAGGTAGCGGGGAACACCGGGGAGCTGTTTTTT. Translated, it gives CASTEVAGNTGELFF.

The chain joins TRBV5-1 to TRBJ2-1; weak D call: TRBD1 (5 bases). The CDR3 runs 14 residues. Trimming took 8 bases from V and 0 from J, leaving 12 bases between them. Germline CDR1 SGHRS, CDR2 YFSETQ. The CDR3 DNA sequence: TGCGCCAGTGGGGCATTAAGCTCCTACAATGAGCAGTTCTTC. Amino acid sequence: CASGALSSYNEQFF.

This clone was detected only once. The chain uses TRBV29-1 and TRBJ2-3; TRBD2 matches 10 bases. Germline V gene sequence: CDR1 SQVTM, CDR2 ANQGSEA. The J segment lost 2 bases and the V segment lost 7 bases, leaving 12 bases of the junction unmatched. The CDR3 spans 16 residues. CDR3: CSDGWGLAGVTDTQYF. The CDR3, as DNA: TGCAGCGACGGTTGGGGGCTAGCGGGGGTCACAGATACGCAGTATTTT.

The rearrangement links TRBV6-1 to TRBJ2-5; 12 bases are shared with TRBD2. CDR1 MNHNS and CDR2 SASEGT come from the germline V gene. The CDR3 loop spans 15 amino acids. V gave up 2 bases and J gave up 5 bases; unmatched junction bases: 3. CDR3 DNA: TGTGCCAGCAGTGAACTAGCGGGGGGGCGGGAGACCCAGTACTTC. It encodes CASSELAGGRETQYF.

The V call is TRBV7-9, the J call TRBJ2-7; the D gene is possibly TRBD2 (5 bases). Looked up from germline, CDR1 is SEHNR and CDR2 is FQNEAQ (reference sequence). There are 15 residues in the CDR3. V lost 2 bases to trimming and J lost 0 bases, with 11 bases between them. The CDR3 loop reads CASSLMRGISYEQYF. The CDR3 DNA sequence: TGTGCCAGCAGCTTAATGCGAGGGATCTCCTACGAGCAGTACTTC.

This clone was seen more than once but under ten times. This chain uses TRBV5-1 with TRBJ1-5; weak D call: TRBD1 (6 bases). V lost 0 bases and J 4 bases, leaving 8 bases between the germline ends. Germline CDR1 SGHRS, CDR2 YFSETQ. The CDR3 is 14 amino acids. The CDR3 loop is CASSLEGGNQPQHF. In DNA form, the CDR3 reads TGCGCCAGCAGCTTGGAGGGGGGAAATCAGCCCCAGCATTTT. Full variable domain (rest looked up from reference TRBV5-1 and TRBJ1-5): KAGVTQTPRYLIKTRGQQVTLSCSPISGHRSVSWYQQTPGQGLQFLFEYFSETQRNKGNFPGRFSGRQFSNSRSEMNVSTLELGDSALYLCASSLEGGNQPQHFGDGTRLSIL.